Detailed here is one T cell receptor beta chain. The data were obtained in a study of blood T cell repertoires in COVID-19. Individuals aged about 18 to 100 years were recruited from about two dozen US areas. Cohorts were assigned according to the clinical history that participants reported. For recovered donors of Cohort 3, there were two negative PCRs, clearance, or symptom resolution. Germline V CDR1 and CDR2: KGHSH, LQKENI. CDR3 length: 16 amino acids. V gave up 3 bases and J gave up 2 bases, with 16 bases separating them. Profiled with immunoSEQ multiplex PCR; TCRdb holds only in-frame clones, not every one. The data contain more than 300,000 clones, roughly 90% of them singletons.

The sample was PBMCs or T cells enriched from blood (not recorded which). The receptor was isolated from a woman aged 25 to 45 who had recovered from COVID-19. The chain uses TRBV18 and TRBJ1-1, with D perhaps matching TRBD1 (6 bases). The CDR3 DNA is TGTGCCAGCTCACCTCTTGGACAGACCTACAACACTGAAGCTTTCTTT. Translation: CASSPLGQTYNTEAFF.